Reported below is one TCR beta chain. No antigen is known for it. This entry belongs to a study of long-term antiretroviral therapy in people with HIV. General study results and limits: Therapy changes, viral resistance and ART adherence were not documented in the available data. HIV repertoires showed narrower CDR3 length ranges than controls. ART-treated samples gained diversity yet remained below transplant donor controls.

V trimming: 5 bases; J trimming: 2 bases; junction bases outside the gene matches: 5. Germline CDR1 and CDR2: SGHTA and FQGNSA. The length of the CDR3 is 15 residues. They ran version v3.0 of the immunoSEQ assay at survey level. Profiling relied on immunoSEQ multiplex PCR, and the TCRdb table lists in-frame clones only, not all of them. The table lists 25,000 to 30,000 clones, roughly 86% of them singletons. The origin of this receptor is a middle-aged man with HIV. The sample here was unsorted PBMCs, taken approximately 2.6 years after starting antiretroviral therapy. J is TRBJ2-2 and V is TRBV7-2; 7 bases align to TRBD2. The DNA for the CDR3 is TGTGCCAGCAGCCCTAGCGGAACAAACACCGGGGAGCTGTTTTTT. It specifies CASSPSGTNTGELFF. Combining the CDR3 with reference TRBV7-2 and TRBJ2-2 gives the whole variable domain GAGVSQSPSNKVTEKGKDVELRCDPISGHTALYWYRQSLGQGLEFLIYFQGNSAPDKSGLPSDRFSAERTGGSVSTLTIQRTQQEDSAVYLCASSPSGTNTGELFFGEGSRLTVL.